This TCR beta chain was captured in a study of Tregs in tolerant kidney transplant recipients. Profiling relied on immunoSEQ multiplex PCR, and the TCRdb table lists in-frame clones only, not all of them. This sample has tens of thousands of clones; roughly 91% occur once, and the top ten carry 1.5% to 2%. Study outcomes and limitations: Expanding Tregs on activated donor B cells appeared to best identify donor-specific TCRbeta clones.

Comment on this clone: Its antigen is unidentified.

This CDR3 has 18 residues. Germline CDR1 reads MDHEN; CDR2 reads SYDVKM. V lost 3 bases to trimming and J lost 1 base; unmatched junction nucleotides: 12. Mixed chimerism was transient after nonmyeloablative marrow transplants from related graft donors. Unstimulated regulatory T cells (CD4+CD25+CD127-), CD4+CD25- non-regulatory cells, CD4 and CD8 cells were FACS-sorted from thawed PBMCs. V is TRBV28 and J is TRBJ2-1, with 7 bases identical to TRBD1. The sequenced sample was CD4+ T cells from blood (PBMCs), obtained 24 months after the transplant. The receptor comes from a human patient who received a combined kidney and bone marrow transplant. Part of the T cells may come from the graft donor. The CDR3 protein is CASSLVRGRMGSYNEQFF. In DNA, the CDR3 is TGTGCCAGCAGTTTGGTGAGGGGGCGGATGGGGTCCTACAATGAGCAGTTCTTC. Full variable domain (remainder filled in from reference TRBV28 and TRBJ2-1): DVKVTQSSRYLVKRTGEKVFLECVQDMDHENMFWYRQDPGLGLRLIYFSYDVKMKEKGDIPEGYSVSREKKERFSLILESASTNQTSMYLCASSLVRGRMGSYNEQFFGPGTRLTVL.